The table lists the clone carrying this T cell receptor beta chain with a few counts. What it binds is not known. These data originate in a study of beta chain features in type 1 diabetes. Study-wide points: Sequencing used cDNA, and cells with high TCR expression could therefore be over-represented.

The CDR3 totals 14 residues. CDR1 and CDR2 (germline): SGHRS, YFSETQ. V lost 3 bases and J 0 bases, leaving 10 bases between the germline ends. Every donor had blood drawn once into heparin, approximately 120 mL on average. Each population that was sorted was more than 95% pure. Isolated RNA was reverse transcribed in full, so expressed TCRB transcripts were sequenced. The protocol was immunoSEQ multiplex PCR, while the TCRdb copy is restricted to in-frame clones and leaves out a portion. The data hold 200,000 to 300,000 clones, with around 14% observed a single time. The V and J genes are TRBV5-1 and TRBJ2-7; D unresolved. Sequenced sample: naive CD4+ T cells from blood. The clonotype was recovered from a woman aged 40 to 55 in good health. The CDR3 sequence is CASSSPQSSYEQYF. The DNA of the CDR3 is TGCGCCAGCAGCTCCCCACAGAGCTCCTACGAGCAGTACTTC. Combining the CDR3 with reference TRBV5-1 and TRBJ2-7 gives the whole variable domain KAGVTQTPRYLIKTRGQQVTLSCSPISGHRSVSWYQQTPGQGLQFLFEYFSETQRNKGNFPGRFSGRQFSNSRSEMNVSTLELGDSALYLCASSSPQSSYEQYFGPGTRLTVT.